The clone carrying this T cell receptor (beta chain) was seen many times. Its target is unknown. Among the patients, none had received any treatment before thyroid surgery. Original data processing: A distant-metastasis classifier for papillary thyroid cancer was built using CDR3 differences across clinicopathological groups. TCRdb re-analyzed the PCR reads using MiXCR. None of the V and J calls come from the authors' own analysis; TCRdb made them. The sample shows approximately 25,000 clones, roughly 24% of them seen only once. This specimen comes from a study of metastatic and nonmetastatic thyroid tumors. Overall study: The comparison covered peripheral blood and tumor or nodule tissue in malignant and benign thyroid patients. Findings of the study overall: Malignant thyroid tumors reportedly exceeded benign nodules significantly in TCR beta diversity, with the difference appearing in blood and tumor.

Germline V CDR1 and CDR2: MNHNS, SASEGT. The CDR3 is 14 amino acids. Trimming pared 5 bases from V and 3 bases from J, leaving 13 bases between. This receptor was identified in a male donor with papillary thyroid cancer or a benign thyroid nodule (not recorded which). Some clones in this sample may be carry-over from other donors' samples. The material sequenced was blood. The chain recombines TRBV6-1 with TRBJ2-5; TRBD1 might be the D (6 bases). CDR3 amino acids: CASSFIQGEETQYF. The CDR3 nucleotides read TGTGCCAGCAGTTTTATACAGGGAGAAGAGACCCAGTACTTC.